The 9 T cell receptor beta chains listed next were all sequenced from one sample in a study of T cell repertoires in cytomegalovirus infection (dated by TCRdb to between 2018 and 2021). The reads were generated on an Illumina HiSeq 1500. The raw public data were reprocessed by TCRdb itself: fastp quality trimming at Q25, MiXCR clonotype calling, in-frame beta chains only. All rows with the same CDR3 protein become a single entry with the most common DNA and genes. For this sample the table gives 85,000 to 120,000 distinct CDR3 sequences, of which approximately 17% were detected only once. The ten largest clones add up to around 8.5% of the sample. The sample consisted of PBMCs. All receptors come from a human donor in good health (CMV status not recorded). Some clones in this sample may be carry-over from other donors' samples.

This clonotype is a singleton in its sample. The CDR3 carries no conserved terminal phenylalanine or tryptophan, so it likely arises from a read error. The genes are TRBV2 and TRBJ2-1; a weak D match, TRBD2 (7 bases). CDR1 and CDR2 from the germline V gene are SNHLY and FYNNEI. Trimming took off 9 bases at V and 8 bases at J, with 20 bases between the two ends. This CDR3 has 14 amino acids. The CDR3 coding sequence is TGTGCCAGTAGTAGTGGGGGGGCGGGTCATGAGCAGTTCTTG. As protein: CASSSGGAGHEQFL.

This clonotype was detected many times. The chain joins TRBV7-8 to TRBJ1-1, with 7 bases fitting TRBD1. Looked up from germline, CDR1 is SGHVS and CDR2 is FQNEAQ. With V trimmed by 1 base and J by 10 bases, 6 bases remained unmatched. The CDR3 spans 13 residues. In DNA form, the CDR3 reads TGTGCCAGCAGCTTAGGACAGGGAGGGGTAGCTTTCTTT. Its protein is CASSLGQGGVAFF.

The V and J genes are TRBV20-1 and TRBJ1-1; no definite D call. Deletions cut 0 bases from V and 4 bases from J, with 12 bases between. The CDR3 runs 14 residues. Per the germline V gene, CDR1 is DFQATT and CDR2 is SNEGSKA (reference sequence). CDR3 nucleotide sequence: TGCAGTGCTAGAGATTCGGGAGGTAGCACTGAAGCTTTCTTT. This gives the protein CSARDSGGSTEAFF.

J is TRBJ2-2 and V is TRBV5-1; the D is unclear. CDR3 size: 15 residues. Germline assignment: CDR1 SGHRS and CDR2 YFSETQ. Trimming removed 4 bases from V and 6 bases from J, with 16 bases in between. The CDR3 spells CASSLSGSQAGELFF. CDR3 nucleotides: TGCGCCAGCAGCCTATCCGGGTCTCAGGCCGGGGAGCTGTTTTTT.

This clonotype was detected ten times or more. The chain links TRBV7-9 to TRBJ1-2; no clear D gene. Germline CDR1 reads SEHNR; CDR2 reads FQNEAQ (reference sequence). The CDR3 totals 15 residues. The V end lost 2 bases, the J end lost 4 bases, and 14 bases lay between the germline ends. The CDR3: CASSLQDTWSYGYTF. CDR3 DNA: TGTGCCAGCAGCTTACAGGATACCTGGAGCTATGGCTACACCTTC.

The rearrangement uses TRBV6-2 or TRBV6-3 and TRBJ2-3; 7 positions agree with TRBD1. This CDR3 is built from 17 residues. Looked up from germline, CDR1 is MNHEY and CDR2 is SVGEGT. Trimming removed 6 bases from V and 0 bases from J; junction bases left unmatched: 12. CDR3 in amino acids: CASSGWGTDLSTDTQYF. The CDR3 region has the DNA TGTGCCAGCAGCGGATGGGGGACAGACCTTAGCACAGATACGCAGTATTTT.

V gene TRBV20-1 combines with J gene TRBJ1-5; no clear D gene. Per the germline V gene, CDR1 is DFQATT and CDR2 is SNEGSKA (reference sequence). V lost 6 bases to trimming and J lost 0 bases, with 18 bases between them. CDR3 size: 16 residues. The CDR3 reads CSATRLKVNSNQPQHF. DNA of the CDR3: TGCAGTGCCACCCGTTTGAAGGTTAATAGCAATCAGCCCCAGCATTTT.

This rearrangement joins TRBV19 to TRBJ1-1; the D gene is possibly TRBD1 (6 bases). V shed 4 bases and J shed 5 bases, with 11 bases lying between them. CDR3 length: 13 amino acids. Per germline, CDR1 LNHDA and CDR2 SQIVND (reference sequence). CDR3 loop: CASSTTGKTEAFF. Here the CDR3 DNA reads TGTGCCAGTAGTACTACAGGGAAGACTGAAGCTTTCTTT.

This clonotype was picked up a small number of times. In DNA, the CDR3 is TGTGCCAGCAGCCTAAACCGGGTCTCCTCCGCCCACGCAGATACGCAGTATTTT. It codes for CASSLNRVSSAHADTQYF. V usage is TRBV7-3 and J usage is TRBJ2-3; no firm D call. Germline V lookup: CDR1 SGHTA, CDR2 FQGTGA. The CDR3 runs 18 residues. V was pared by 5 bases and J by 4 bases, with 25 bases between.